The clone carrying this T cell receptor beta chain was found a few times. Antigen: not known. These data originate in a study of T cell repertoires in cytomegalovirus infection. Study conclusions and caveats: Predominance within the ex vivo response was attributable to HLA-C-restricted CMV-specific TCR beta clonotypes. CMV carriers with the relevant HLA were identified by cumulative public TCR beta family frequency.

The CDR3 runs 13 residues. Trimming left V 5 bases short and J 0 bases short, with 7 bases between. Germline assignment: CDR1 SGHTA and CDR2 FQGNSA. TCRdb passed the reads through MiXCR, listing each CDR3 protein once. The sample shows about 500,000 distinct CDR3 sequences, more than 30% of them seen only once. The rearrangement uses TRBV7-2 and TRBJ1-1, with D hard to call. Source: cultured PBMCs, taken from culture after CMV antigen stimulation. The source of this sequence is a human donor in good health (CMV status not recorded). Some clones in this sample may be carry-over from other donors' samples. The CDR3 protein is CASSQKMNTEAFF. CDR3 coding DNA: TGTGCCAGCAGCCAAAAAATGAACACTGAAGCTTTCTTT.